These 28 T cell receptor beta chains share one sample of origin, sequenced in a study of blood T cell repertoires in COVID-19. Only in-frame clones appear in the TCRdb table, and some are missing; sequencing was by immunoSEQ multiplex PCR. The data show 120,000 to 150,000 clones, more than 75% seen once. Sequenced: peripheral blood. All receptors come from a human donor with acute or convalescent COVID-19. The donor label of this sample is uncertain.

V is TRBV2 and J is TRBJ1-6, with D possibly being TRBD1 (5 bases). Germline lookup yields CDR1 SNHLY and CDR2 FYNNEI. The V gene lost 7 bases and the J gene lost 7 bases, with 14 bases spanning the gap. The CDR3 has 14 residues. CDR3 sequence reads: CASIQAYENSPLHF. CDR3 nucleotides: TGTGCCAGCATACAGGCTTATGAAAATTCACCCCTCCACTTT.

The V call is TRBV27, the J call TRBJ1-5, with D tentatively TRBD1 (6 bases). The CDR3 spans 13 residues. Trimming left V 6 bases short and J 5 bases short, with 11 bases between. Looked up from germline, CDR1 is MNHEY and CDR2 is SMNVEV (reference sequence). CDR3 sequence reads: CASSHRVDQPQHF. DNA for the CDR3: TGTGCCAGCAGCCACAGGGTTGATCAGCCCCAGCATTTT.

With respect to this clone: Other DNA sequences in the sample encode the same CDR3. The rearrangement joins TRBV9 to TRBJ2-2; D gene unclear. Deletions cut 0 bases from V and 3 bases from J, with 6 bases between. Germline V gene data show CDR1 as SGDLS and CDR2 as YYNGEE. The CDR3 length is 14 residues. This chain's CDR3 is CASSVVGDTGELFF. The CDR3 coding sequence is TGTGCCAGCAGCGTAGTAGGAGACACCGGGGAGCTGTTTTTT.

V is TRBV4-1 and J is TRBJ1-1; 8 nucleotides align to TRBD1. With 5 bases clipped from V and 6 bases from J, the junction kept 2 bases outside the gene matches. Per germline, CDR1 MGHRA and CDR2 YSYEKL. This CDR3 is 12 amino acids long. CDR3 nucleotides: TGCGCCAGCAGCTCGACAGGGGCTGAAGCTTTCTTT. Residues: CASSSTGAEAFF.

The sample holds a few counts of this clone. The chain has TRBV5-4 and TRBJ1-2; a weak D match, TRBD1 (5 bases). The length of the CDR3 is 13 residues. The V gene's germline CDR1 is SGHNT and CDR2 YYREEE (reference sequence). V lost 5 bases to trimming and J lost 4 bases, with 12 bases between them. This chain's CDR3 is CASSQGSAYGYTF. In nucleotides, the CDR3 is TGTGCCAGCAGTCAGGGATCGGCCTATGGCTACACCTTC.

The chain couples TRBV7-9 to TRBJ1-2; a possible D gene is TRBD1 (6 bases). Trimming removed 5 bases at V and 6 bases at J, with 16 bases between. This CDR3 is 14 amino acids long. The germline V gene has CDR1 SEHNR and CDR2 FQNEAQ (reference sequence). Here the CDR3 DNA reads TGTGCCAGCAGCCAACCCGGGGGGCGCGATGGCTACACCTTC. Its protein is CASSQPGGRDGYTF.

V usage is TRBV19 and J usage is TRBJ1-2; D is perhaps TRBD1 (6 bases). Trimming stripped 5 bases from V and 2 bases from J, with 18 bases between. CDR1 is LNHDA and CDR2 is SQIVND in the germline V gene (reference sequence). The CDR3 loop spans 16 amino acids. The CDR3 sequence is CASSPHRVTMNYGYTF. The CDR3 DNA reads TGTGCCAGTAGTCCCCACAGGGTAACAATGAACTATGGCTACACCTTC.

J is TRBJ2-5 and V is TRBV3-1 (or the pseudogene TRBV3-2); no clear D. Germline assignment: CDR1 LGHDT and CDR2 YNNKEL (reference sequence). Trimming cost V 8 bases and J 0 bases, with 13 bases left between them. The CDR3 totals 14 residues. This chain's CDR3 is CASAPHSNQETQYF. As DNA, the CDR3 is TGTGCCAGCGCGCCCCATAGCAACCAAGAGACCCAGTACTTC.

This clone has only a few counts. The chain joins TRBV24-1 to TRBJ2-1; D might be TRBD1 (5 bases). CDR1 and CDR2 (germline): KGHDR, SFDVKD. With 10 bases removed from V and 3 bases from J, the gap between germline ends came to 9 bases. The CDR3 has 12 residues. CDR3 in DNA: TGTGCCACGACAGATAACTACAATGAGCAGTTCTTC. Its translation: CATTDNYNEQFF.

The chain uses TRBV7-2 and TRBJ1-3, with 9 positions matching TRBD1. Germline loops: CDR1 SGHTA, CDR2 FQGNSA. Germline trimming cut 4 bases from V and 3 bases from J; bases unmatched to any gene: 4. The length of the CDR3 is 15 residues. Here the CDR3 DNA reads TGTGCCAGCAGCTATACAGGGGGCGGTGGAAACACCATATATTTT. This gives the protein CASSYTGGGGNTIYF.

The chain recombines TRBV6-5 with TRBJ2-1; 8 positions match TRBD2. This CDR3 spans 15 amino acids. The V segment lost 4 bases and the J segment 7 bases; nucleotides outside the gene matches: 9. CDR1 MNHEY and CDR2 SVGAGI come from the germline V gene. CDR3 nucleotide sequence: TGTGCCAGCAGTTTTAAACCGGGACTAGTGAATGAGCAGTTCTTC. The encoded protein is CASSFKPGLVNEQFF.

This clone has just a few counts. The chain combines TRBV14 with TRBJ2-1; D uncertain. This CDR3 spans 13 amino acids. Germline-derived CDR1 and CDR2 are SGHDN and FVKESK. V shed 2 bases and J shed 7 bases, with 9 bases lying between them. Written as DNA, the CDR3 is TGTGCCAGCAGCCAATCTAAAGCGAATGAGCAGTTCTTC. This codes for CASSQSKANEQFF.

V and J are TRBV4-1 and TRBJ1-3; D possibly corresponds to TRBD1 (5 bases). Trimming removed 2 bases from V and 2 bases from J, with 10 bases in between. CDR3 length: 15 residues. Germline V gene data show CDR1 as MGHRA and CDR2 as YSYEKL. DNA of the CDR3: TGCGCCAGCAGCCAAAGGGGTCTGCCTGGAAACACCATATATTTT. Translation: CASSQRGLPGNTIYF.

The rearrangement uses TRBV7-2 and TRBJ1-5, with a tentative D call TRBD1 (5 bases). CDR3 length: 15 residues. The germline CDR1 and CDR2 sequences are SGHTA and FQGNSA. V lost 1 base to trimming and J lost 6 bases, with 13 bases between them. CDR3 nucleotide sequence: TGTGCCAGCAGCTTAGTCGGCCAGGGCGGTCAGCCCCAGCATTTT. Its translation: CASSLVGQGGQPQHF.

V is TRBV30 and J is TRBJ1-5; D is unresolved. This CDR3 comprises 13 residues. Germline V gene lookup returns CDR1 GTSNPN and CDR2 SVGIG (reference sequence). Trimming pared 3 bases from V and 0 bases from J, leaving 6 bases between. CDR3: CAWRRNSNQPQHF. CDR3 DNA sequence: TGTGCCTGGAGGAGGAATAGCAATCAGCCCCAGCATTTT.

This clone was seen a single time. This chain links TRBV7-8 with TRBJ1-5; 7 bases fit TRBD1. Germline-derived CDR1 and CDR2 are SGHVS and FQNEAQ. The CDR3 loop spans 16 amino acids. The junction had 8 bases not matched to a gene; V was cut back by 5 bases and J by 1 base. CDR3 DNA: TGTGCCAGCAGCATCCGGGACAGTACGAGCAATCAGCCCCAGCATTTT. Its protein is CASSIRDSTSNQPQHF.

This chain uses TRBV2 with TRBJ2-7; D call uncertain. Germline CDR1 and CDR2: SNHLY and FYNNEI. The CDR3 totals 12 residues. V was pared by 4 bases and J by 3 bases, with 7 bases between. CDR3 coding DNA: TGTGCCAGCAGTGGCCGCTACTACGAGCAGTACGTC. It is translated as CASSGRYYEQYV.

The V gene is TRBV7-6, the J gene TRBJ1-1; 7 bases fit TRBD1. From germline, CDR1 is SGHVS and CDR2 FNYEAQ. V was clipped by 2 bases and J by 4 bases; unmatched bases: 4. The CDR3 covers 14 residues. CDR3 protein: CASSLRQGGTEAFF. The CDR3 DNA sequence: TGTGCCAGCAGCTTAAGACAGGGAGGCACTGAAGCTTTCTTT.

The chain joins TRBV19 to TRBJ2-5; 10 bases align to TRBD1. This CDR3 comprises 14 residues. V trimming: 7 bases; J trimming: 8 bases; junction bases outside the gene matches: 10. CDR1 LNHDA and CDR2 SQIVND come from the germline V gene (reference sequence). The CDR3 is CASNPTGGFSTQYF. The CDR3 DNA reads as TGTGCCAGTAATCCGACAGGGGGCTTTTCTACCCAGTACTTC.

DNA of the CDR3: TGTGCCAGCAGTTACTCTTTTGGACAGGGTTTAGATGGCTACACCTTC. Its protein product is CASSYSFGQGLDGYTF. The rearrangement links TRBV6-5 to TRBJ1-2; TRBD1 aligns across 8 bases. Germline assignment: CDR1 MNHEY and CDR2 SVGAGI. The CDR3 consists of 16 residues. V lost 0 bases to trimming and J lost 6 bases; unmatched junction nucleotides: 9.

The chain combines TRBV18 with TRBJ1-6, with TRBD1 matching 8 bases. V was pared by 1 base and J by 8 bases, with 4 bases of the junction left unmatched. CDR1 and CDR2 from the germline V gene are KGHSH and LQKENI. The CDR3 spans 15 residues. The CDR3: CASSPQQGVYSPLHF. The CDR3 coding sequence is TGTGCCAGCTCACCACAACAGGGGGTATATTCACCCCTCCACTTT.

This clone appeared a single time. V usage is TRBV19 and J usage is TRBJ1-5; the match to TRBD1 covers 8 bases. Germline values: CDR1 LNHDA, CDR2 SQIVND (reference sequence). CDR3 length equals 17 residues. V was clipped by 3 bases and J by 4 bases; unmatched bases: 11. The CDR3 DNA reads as TGTGCCAGTAGTATCGCAGGGGGCTTAGGAAGTAATCAGCCCCAGCATTTT. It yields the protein CASSIAGGLGSNQPQHF.

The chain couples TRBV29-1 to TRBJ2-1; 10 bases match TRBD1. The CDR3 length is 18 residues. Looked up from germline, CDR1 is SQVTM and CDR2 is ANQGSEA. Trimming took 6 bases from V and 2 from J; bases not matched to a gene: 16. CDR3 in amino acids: CSVTGTGVAVRAYNEQFF. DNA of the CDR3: TGCAGCGTCACCGGGACAGGGGTCGCCGTTAGGGCCTACAATGAGCAGTTCTTC.

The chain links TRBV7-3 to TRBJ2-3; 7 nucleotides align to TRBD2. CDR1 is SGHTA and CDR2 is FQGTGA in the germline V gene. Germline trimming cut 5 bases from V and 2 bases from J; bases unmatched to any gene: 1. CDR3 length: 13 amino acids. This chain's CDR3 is CASSRDYTDTQYF. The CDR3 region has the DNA TGTGCCAGCAGCCGGGACTACACAGATACGCAGTATTTT. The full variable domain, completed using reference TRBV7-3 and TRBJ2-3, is GAGVSQTPSNKVTEKGKYVELRCDPISGHTALYWYRQSLGQGPEFLIYFQGTGAADDSGLPNDRFFAVRPEGSVSTLKIQRTERGDSAVYLCASSRDYTDTQYFGPGTRLTVL.

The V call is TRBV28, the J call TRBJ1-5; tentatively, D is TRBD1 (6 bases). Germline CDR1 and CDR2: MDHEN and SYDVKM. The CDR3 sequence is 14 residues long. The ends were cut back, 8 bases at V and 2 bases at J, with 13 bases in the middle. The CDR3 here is CASYGGAGNQPQHF. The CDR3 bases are TGTGCCAGCTACGGGGGGGCAGGCAATCAGCCCCAGCATTTT.

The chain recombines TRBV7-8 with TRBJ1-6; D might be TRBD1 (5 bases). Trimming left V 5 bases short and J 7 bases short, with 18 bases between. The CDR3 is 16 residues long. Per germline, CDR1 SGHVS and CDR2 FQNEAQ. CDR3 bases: TGTGCCAGCAGCCACCCCAAACTGACAGAAAATTCACCCCTCCACTTT. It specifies CASSHPKLTENSPLHF.

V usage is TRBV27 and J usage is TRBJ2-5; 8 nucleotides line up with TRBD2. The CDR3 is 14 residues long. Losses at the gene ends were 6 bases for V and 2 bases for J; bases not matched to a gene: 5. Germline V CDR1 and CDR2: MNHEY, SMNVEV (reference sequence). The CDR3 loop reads CASRQRGPQETQYF. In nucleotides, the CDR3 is TGTGCCAGCAGGCAGCGGGGGCCTCAAGAGACCCAGTACTTC.

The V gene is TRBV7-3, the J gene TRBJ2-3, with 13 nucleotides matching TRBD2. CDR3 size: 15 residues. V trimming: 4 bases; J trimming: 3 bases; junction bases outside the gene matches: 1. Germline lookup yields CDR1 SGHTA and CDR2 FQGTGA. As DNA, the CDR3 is TGTGCCAGCAGCTCGGGACTAGCGGGAACAGATACGCAGTATTTT. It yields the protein CASSSGLAGTDTQYF.